The source of this T cell receptor (beta chain) is a study of cytomegalovirus exposure and HLA in healthy donors (TCRdb year 2017). Background for the entire study: An earlier analysis of under 600 of the donors reported 276 Gb of sequence data and some 120 million unique TCR beta sequences from 150 million to 200 million T cells. Of the roughly 410 genotyped donors, over 80% were placed in the genetic ancestry cluster associated with self-reported Caucasian donors. Alongside the repertoire data, information on donor age, sex, ethnicity and CMV serostatus was compiled. To decide whether each TCR beta V gene segment behaved as functional or pseudogenic, an earlier analysis of nearly 600 of the donors relied on high-throughput TCR beta sequencing. The later analysis used no new phenotypic data to find candidate immune exposures, relying instead on TCR beta sequences and their occurrence across donors. An early release covering roughly 600 HLA-typed donors comprised about 310 gigabases of sequencing data and 65 million to 100 million unique TCR sequences. Typing coverage differed by locus: A, B, C, DRB1 and DQB1 were typed in roughly 620-630 donors, DQA1 in around 500, DPA1 in some 600, and DPB1 in approximately 450. Across some 400 genotyped donors of the cohort, an average of approximately 200,000 unique TCR beta nucleotide sequences per donor were sequenced, and roughly a sixth of those sequences were non-productive. High-throughput TCR immunosequencing, statistical association of individual TCRs with disease status, and machine learning were combined to predict cytomegalovirus infection status. HLA typing included class I and class II loci at four-digit resolution. To study patterns of TCR occurrence, a later analysis re-analyzed previously published TCR beta repertoires from just over 650 donors and added high-resolution HLA genotyping. The study profiled the T cell repertoires of more than 500 subjects by immunosequencing and related them to cytomegalovirus serostatus. The study was designed to test whether signatures of past pathogen exposure could be identified by cataloging public T cell receptors. Every repertoire in the discovery cohort had been generated on one and the same sequencing platform. Four or five DR-DQ haplotypes were handled as single units for association and clustering because linkage in the cohort was strong. A later genetic analysis took genome-wide SNP genotypes for about 65% of the 666 donors and used that subset as a discovery cohort. Besides the first cohort of roughly 700 subjects, a separate validation cohort made up of 120 different subjects was used. Study-level results and caveats: A cluster of highly shared sequence variants was judged likely to represent a technical artifact of the sequencing pipeline. Roughly uniform sequencing depth across donors was assumed in presence/absence analyses, although this assumption may not hold. The authors suggested that the approach could potentially be generalized to other disease states and immunological phenotypes. In this cohort, only TCR beta chains were sequenced, and detectable features were limited by the absence of alpha or paired-chain data. According to a later analysis, TCR association rates differed among HLA loci, with DRB1 alleles showing the most associated TCRs and HLA-C alleles showing the fewest. Linkage disequilibrium might explain the correlated functional status among segregating V segments, but an unknown experimental factor could not be ruled out. Most TCR sequences were observed very rarely across donors, whereas some public TCRs were present in many individuals. Three of the identified cytomegalovirus-associated TCR beta chains were confirmed in vitro to be specific for cytomegalovirus antigens. A total of roughly 160 TCR beta chains were listed by the study as associated with cytomegalovirus. In a later genetic analysis, fewer N-insertions in productive TCRs were reported among donors in an Asian-associated ancestry cluster than the approximately 630-donor mean. Because HLA typing was unavailable for some donors at each locus, only the typed subset was used in association tests. The 87-base-pair reads could not distinguish some IMGT-functional V segments, including TRBV6-2 and TRBV6-3, so those segments were excluded. A later genetic analysis associated a missense DCLRE1C variant with V-gene and J-gene trimming of TCR beta chains, and an independent cohort replicated the association. A further reported finding was that TCR beta sequences accurately predicted the HLA-A and HLA-B alleles for most subjects in the first cohort. At a false discovery rate of 0.05, a later analysis linked around 17,000 TCR beta sequences to specific HLA alleles. In a later analysis, HLA-associated TCR beta chains showed more clonal expansion and lower generation probabilities than non-associated chains that were equally common. When HLA alleles, especially DR and DQ, strongly co-occurred, attributing TCR associations to individual alleles was difficult. Broadly in line with IMGT annotations, most TCR beta V segments showed up in productive rearrangements about 87% or about 30% of the time in an earlier analysis of several hundred of the donors. Several of the top co-occurrence clusters appeared to be linked to parvovirus B19, influenza, CMV and Epstein-Barr virus, according to a later analysis. Because counts were too low, 15 to 20 rarely observed V segments, including chromosome 9 orphons, were excluded from the earlier analysis of a few hundred of the donors. For the cohort, immune exposure information was limited to CMV serostatus. Cytomegalovirus status was reported to be diagnosed by the classifier with high specificity and sensitivity in both the original and validation cohorts. Most CMV-associated TCR beta chains appeared to be HLA-restricted in a later analysis, and the HLA associations seemed to be driven largely by CMV exposure.

The cohort was made up of 500 to 800 healthy bone marrow donors. All cohort members were sampled while nominally healthy, although unrecorded immune exposures were likely present. CMV serostatus was recorded as positive for 250 to 300 and negative for about 50% of the 666 cohort members, whereas no CMV serostatus was recorded for the donor in question. Each donor provided a peripheral blood sample, and peripheral blood mononuclear cells were used for TCR beta sequencing. Genomic DNA was extracted from the blood cell samples with the Qiagen DNeasy Blood Extraction Kit. Libraries were prepared through the immunoSEQ multiplex PCR assay. The multiplex PCR relied on a mix of 60 forward primers for TCR Vbeta segments and 13 reverse primers for TCR Jbeta segments. The CDR3 region of rearranged TCR beta genes was amplified from genomic DNA with a multiplex PCR assay. The Illumina HiSeq System was used to sequence the amplified TCR beta libraries as 87-base-pair reads. Under the source paper's analysis protocol: Across the 666 repertoires, a later analysis counted about 81 million unique TCR beta chains, roughly 11 million of which were shared by at least two donors. Raw reads were error-corrected and collapsed into unique sequences by a nearest-neighbor algorithm in which closely related sequences were merged to remove PCR and sequencing errors. CDR3 sequences were aligned to IMGT reference sequences to assign V, D and J gene segments. For a sequence to be retained, a match of at least six nucleotides was required to both a V gene segment and a J gene segment. A rearrangement counted as productive if the CDR3 had no stop codons and remained in frame with V and J, and every other rearrangement counted as non-productive. CDR3 was defined by IMGT convention, running from the second conserved V-encoded cysteine to the conserved J-encoded phenylalanine. The earlier analysis of some 600 of the donors excluded sequences that lacked an unambiguous match to a single V gene segment. In an earlier analysis of a few hundred of the donors, a V segment was called functional when productive rearrangements were above 56.7%, and segregating when the standard deviation between donors exceeded 5%. To diagnose cytomegalovirus status from the catalog of TCR beta chain sequences, a statistical classification framework was built. In a later analysis, TCR nucleotide sequences were compared against IMGT/GENE-DB human TR gene sequences so that V and J genes could be assigned. The TCRdist pipeline was used in a later analysis to assign CDR3 sequences and most-parsimonious VDJ recombination scenarios. In a later analysis, each TCR beta chain was defined by its CDR3 amino acid sequence together with its V-gene family, and reads without a unique V-gene family were excluded. In a later analysis, several hundred highly shared, low-generation-probability nucleotide sequences were removed to address suspected cross-contamination and a sequencing artifact. In a later analysis, a clonal expansion index was calculated for each public chain from normalized within-repertoire ranks of inferred template counts. In a later analysis, generation probabilities were computed with a VDJ recombination model fitted to out-of-frame rearrangements, and the resulting probabilities were checked against IGoR. Hypergeometric tests were used in a later analysis to score TCR-TCR, TCR-HLA and TCR-CMV co-occurrence, with a repertoire-size bias correction applied to the TCR pairs. A later analysis estimated false discovery rates by permuting HLA or CMV assignments 20 times. In a later analysis, co-occurring TCRs were grouped with DBSCAN, and TCRdist sequence similarity was added when clustering was performed within HLA-allele-positive subsets. Co-occurrence clustering excluded repertoires with fewer than 30,000 or more than 120,000 public chains, plus five with anomalous nucleotide sharing. Here the immuneACCESS table is served through TCRdb, limited to in-frame sequences with V and J called. Missing clones are a known gap in these copies; in checked studies unresolved V genes cover under half, and the rest lacks a known reason. That table gives V, J and clone size, and the DNA gave D and trimming. This sample lists some 140,000 clones; approximately 70% were detected once. The top ten clones comprise 1.5% to 2% of the sample.

For this clone: The antigen this receptor binds is unknown. No per-base quality is available; no much larger clone lies one base away.

The CDR3 contains 14 residues, cysteine and phenylalanine counted. Kept here is only the CDR3 DNA, which spans 42 bases and is read in frame from base 1. The germline V gene (reference sequence) yields SEHNR for CDR1 and FQNEAQ for CDR2. The germline ends are 11 bases apart after V is trimmed by 1 base and J by 5 bases. The V and J genes are TRBV7-9 and TRBJ2-5, with the D gene call left open. This receptor was obtained from a human donor in good health. Source material: PBMCs. The nucleotide sequence reads TGTGCCAGCAGCTTAGTGTCTAGTTTTGAGACCCAGTACTTC. Its protein is CASSLVSSFETQYF.